This T cell receptor (beta chain) appears in the sequencing data of a study of cytomegalovirus exposure and HLA in healthy donors. The PCR ran on 60 Vbeta and 13 Jbeta primers. In the source study's methods: Among the unique TCR beta chains that a later analysis counted, around 72 million in all, 9.5 million to 11 million were shared. TCRdb's copy holds only in-frame clones and misses some; the assay was immunoSEQ multiplex PCR. V and J calls and clone size follow that table, whereas D and trimming were derived from the DNA. Of roughly 150,000 clones listed, 70% to 85% are singletons. General study findings and limits: Whilst most TCR sequences proved rare, a subset of public TCRs occurred across many donors. Productive rates of about 90% or about 30% were seen for most TCR beta V segments in an earlier analysis. With later analysis, a missense DCLRE1C variant became linked to TCR beta V- and J-gene trimming.

Deletions cut 3 bases from V and 5 bases from J, with 12 bases between. Germline CDR1 SGHNT, CDR2 YYREEE (reference sequence). The CDR3 consists of 14 residues. To note about this clone: What it binds is not known.

The J gene is TRBJ2-1, the V gene TRBV5-4, with a tentative D call TRBD2 (5 bases). The sequenced sample consisted of PBMCs. The sequence derives from a man aged 45 to 65 in good health and CMV-seropositive. CDR3 amino acids: CASSWVAPDNEQFF. DNA of the CDR3: TGTGCCAGCAGCTGGGTAGCGCCTGACAATGAGCAGTTCTTC.